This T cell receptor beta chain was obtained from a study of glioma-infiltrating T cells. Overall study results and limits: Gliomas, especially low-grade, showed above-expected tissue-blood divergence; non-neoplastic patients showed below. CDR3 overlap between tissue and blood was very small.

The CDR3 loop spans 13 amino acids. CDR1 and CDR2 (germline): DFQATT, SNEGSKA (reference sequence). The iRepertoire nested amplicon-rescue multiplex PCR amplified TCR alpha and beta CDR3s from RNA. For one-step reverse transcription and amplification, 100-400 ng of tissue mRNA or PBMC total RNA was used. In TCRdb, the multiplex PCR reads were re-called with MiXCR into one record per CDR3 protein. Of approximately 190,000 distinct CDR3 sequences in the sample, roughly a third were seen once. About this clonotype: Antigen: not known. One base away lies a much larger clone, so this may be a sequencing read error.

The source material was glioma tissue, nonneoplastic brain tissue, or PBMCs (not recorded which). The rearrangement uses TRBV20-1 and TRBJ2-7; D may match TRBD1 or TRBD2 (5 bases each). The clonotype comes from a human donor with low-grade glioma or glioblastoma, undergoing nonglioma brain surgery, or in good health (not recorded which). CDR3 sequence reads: CSASGTSSYEQCF. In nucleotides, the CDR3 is TGCAGTGCTAGCGGGACCAGCTCCTACGAGCAGTGCTTC.